This T cell receptor beta chain derives from a study of T cell responses to AZD1222 COVID-19 vaccine. Clones were read by immunoSEQ multiplex PCR, and TCRdb kept only the in-frame ones, dropping some. The sample lists 56,000 or so clones, about 80% seen once, with approximately 5.2% in the top ten. Here the sequenced sample was peripheral blood, taken 28 days after the second AZD1222 dose. The receptor was derived from an adult who received the AZD1222 COVID-19 vaccine.

DNA of the CDR3: TGTGCCAGCAGTGAGTTTTGGGGACAGGCTTCGAACACCGGGGAGCTGTTTTTT. Encoded protein: CASSEFWGQASNTGELFF. The gene calls are TRBV27 and TRBJ2-2; 8 bases are a match to TRBD1. The V gene end was trimmed by 5 bases and the J gene end by 0 bases; junction bases not matched to a gene: 11. Germline V gene lookup returns CDR1 MNHEY and CDR2 SMNVEV (reference sequence). The CDR3 loop spans 18 amino acids.